This TCR beta chain comes out of a study of T-cell reconstitution after alpha-beta-depleted transplantation in children. General study points: Day-60 TCRbeta diversity that was high in some patients was derived from surviving recipient T cells and thymic progenitors.

Germline V CDR1 and CDR2: KGHDR, SFDVKD. There are 14 residues in the CDR3. Trimming stripped 8 bases from V and 2 bases from J, with 11 bases between. A library of TCRbeta sequences, prepared with unique molecular identifiers, was generated. TCRdb reprocessed the PCR reads with MiXCR, giving one entry per CDR3 protein. The sample has about 310,000 distinct CDR3 sequences; around 25% are singletons. Only a few counts were recorded for this clonotype. The antigen is not known. The sample was PBMCs, mostly from graft donor cells, taken 180 days after TCRalphabeta/CD19-depleted stem cell transplant. The clonotype was recovered from a male patient between 5 and 17 years old who had a stem cell transplant for acute lymphoblastic leukemia, so the T cells may come from the graft donor. This chain joins TRBV24-1 and TRBJ2-2, with D unclear. The CDR3 loop is CATKGGSNTGELFF. CDR3 DNA sequence: TGTGCCACCAAAGGCGGCAGTAACACCGGGGAGCTGTTTTTT.